This T cell receptor (beta chain) was identified in a study of blood T cell repertoires in COVID-19 (dated by TCRdb to 2018 to 2020). About the investigation overall: The collaborator samples originated in the United States, Italy and Spain and spanned the acute and convalescent phases of COVID-19. Subjects who had been exposed to COVID-19, were actively infected with it, or had recovered from it provided the deeply sampled blood TCRbeta repertoires that made up the dataset. The repertoires were released in a freely available public database meant as a resource for research on the immune response to SARS-CoV-2. The material from the prospective study consisted of cDNA or gDNA derived from T cells, B-cell-depleted T cells, or PBMCs. A de-identified subject ID, COVID-19 status, age in years and sex were almost always included in the sample metadata. The samples were drawn from the first 160 participants of the ongoing ImmuneRACE study and from 1,254 subjects provided by 6 global collaborators. HLA class I and class II types, where available, came from metadata supplied by the sample provider rather than from assay-based typing.

TCRbeta CDR3 regions were amplified from genomic DNA by means of the immunoSEQ Assay, a bias-controlled multiplex PCR. The published analysis was carried out like this. The number of nucleated cells in each sample was estimated from the amplification of reference gene primers within the assay. To quantify the absolute abundance of each unique TCRbeta CDR3 rearrangement, sequence reads were collapsed and filtered. For each sample, productive Simpson clonality was calculated as the square root of Simpson's diversity index across productive rearrangements. TCRdb provides this immuneACCESS table in a form limited to in-frame rearrangements. Some clones are lacking; in checked studies, under half of them reflect an unresolved V gene, and why the rest are absent is not known. The V and J calls and clone size come from that table; D and trimming were worked out from the DNA. The sample has roughly 130,000 clones on record, roughly 80% of them singletons. The ten largest clones represent 12% of the sample.

Beyond this particular receptor, the publication reports: How much clinical and demographic metadata was included differed by source and by participant, and the metadata was provided uncurated.

The CDR3, from cysteine to phenylalanine, totals 12 residues. The only DNA kept is the CDR3, 36 bases in frame from the first base. V ends up 5 bases short and J 8 bases short, with an unmatched junction base count of 2. The germline V gene (reference sequence) yields WNHNN for CDR1 and SYGVQD for CDR2. Another Seattle source contributed samples from volunteer blood donors who had recovered from COVID-19. Collaborating institutions collected whole blood in K2EDTA tubes following their own protocols. Collaborator samples were shipped for TCRbeta analysis as frozen whole blood, isolated PBMCs, or DNA extracted from either sample type. A remark on this clone: What antigen it recognizes has not been identified. No clone much larger than this one lies a single base away; base qualities are absent.

The V and J genes are TRBV10-1 and TRBJ2-1, with 8 bases matching TRBD2. Sequencing was done on a sample of peripheral blood. The TCR was taken from a woman in her twenties or thirties who had recovered from COVID-19. The bases are TGCGCCAGCAGTCGGACTAGCTATGAGCAGTTCTTC. This codes for CASSRTSYEQFF.